This T cell receptor (beta chain) was observed in a study of shared clonotypes between healthy human individuals. The CDR3 has 12 residues. Germline values: CDR1 ENHRY, CDR2 SYGVKD. Generated by immunoSEQ multiplex PCR, the TCRdb table keeps only in-frame clones and is missing some. The sample carries about 2,500,000 clones, more than 90% recorded once. With regard to this clone: One junction end disagrees with the germline gene, perhaps due to a read error.

The V call is TRBV10-3, the J call TRBJ2-7, with a tentative D call TRBD1 (5 bases). This TCR derives from a man aged 18-30 years in good health. Sequencing was done on a sample of naive CD4+ T cells sorted from blood. The subset: CD45RA+ positively selected. The DNA of the CDR3 is TGTGCCATCAGTGAGTCGAATTCGAGTCCAGGGTTC. It encodes CAISESNSSPGF.